This TCR beta chain was documented in a study of technical replicates of blood from a few donors. The V gene's germline CDR1 is ENHRY and CDR2 SYGVKD. This CDR3 contains 14 residues. Losses at the gene ends were 6 bases for V and 9 bases for J; bases not matched to a gene: 10. Some clones are missing from TCRdb's copy, which holds only in-frame ones; the method was immunoSEQ multiplex PCR. There are approximately 60,000 clones in the sample; approximately 83% occur only once, and less than 6.5% lies in the top ten. This clone was recorded only once. This chain connects TRBV10-3 to TRBJ2-2; 7 bases map to TRBD1. The TCR originated in a human donor in good health. Some clones in this sample may be carry-over from other donors' samples. Sequenced: PBMCs. CDR3 sequence: CAIRETGEGRELFF. In DNA form, the CDR3 reads TGTGCCATCAGAGAAACAGGGGAAGGCAGGGAGCTGTTTTTT.